This T cell receptor beta chain came from a study of cytomegalovirus exposure and HLA in healthy donors. About the study: Of the donors genotyped, several hundred in all, about 76% fell in the Caucasian-associated ancestry cluster.

A multiplex PCR was run with 60 Vbeta primers and 13 Jbeta primers. The protocol was immunoSEQ multiplex PCR, while the TCRdb copy is restricted to in-frame clones and leaves out a portion. This sample has roughly 100,000 clones; roughly 76% occur once, and the top ten carry about 6.9%. The junction had 7 bases not matched to a gene; V was cut back by 6 bases and J by 5 bases. The CDR3 totals 15 residues. Germline V CDR1 and CDR2: ENHRY, SYGVKD. Regarding the study as a whole: For most TCR beta V segments, an earlier analysis put the productive rate at about 87% or about 30% of the time.

In the case of this clone: As yet, its antigen is unknown.

This chain uses TRBV10-3 with TRBJ1-1; 12 bases are a match to TRBD1. The clonotype was recovered from a man aged 25 to 40 in good health and CMV-seropositive. Sequenced: PBMCs. The CDR3 DNA reads as TGTGCCATCAGGGAGGGACAGGGGGCTCATACTGAAGCTTTCTTT. Encoded protein: CAIREGQGAHTEAFF.